The table lists the clone carrying this T cell receptor beta chain with a few counts. The antigen is unknown. 5'RACE primed at constant segments yielded TCR alpha and TCR beta cDNA libraries bearing sample barcodes and UMIs. TCRdb ran MiXCR on the 5' RACE reads and lists one entry per CDR3 protein. Of hundreds of thousands of distinct CDR3 sequences in the sample, about 20% were seen once. This record belongs to a study of T-cell memory formation after mild COVID-19. The germline V and J ends were trimmed by 3 bases and 2 bases, with 6 bases remaining between them. The CDR3 runs to 13 residues. Per germline, CDR1 SGHTA and CDR2 FQGNSA. Notes on the study in general: CD4+ contracting clones lay mainly in CM and EM, CD8+ ones in EMRA.

The sequenced sample consisted of PBMCs or a T cell subset sorted from them (not recorded which). The chain uses TRBV7-2 and TRBJ2-3; D is unclear. The sequence came from an adult woman who had mild COVID-19 (a few samples of this study predate the infection). Cell type and time point are not known. In DNA form, the CDR3 reads TGTGCCAGCAGCTTGCGCCTCACAGATACGCAGTATTTT. This sequence encodes CASSLRLTDTQYF.